The 32 T cell receptor beta chains presented below share a single source sample, sequenced in a study of OX40 agonist ivuxolimab in advanced cancers. Measured with immunoSEQ multiplex PCR; TCRdb has only the in-frame clones, and not every one. The sample holds over 80,000 clones, roughly 88% seen once. This material consisted of CD4+ or CD8+ T cells sorted from blood, taken in a trial of the OX40 agonist ivuxolimab. The receptors were gathered from an adult with an advanced solid tumor such as melanoma, head and neck, liver or kidney cancer.

The V gene is TRBV5-1, the J gene TRBJ2-6, with D hard to call. This CDR3 spans 19 amino acids. V was cut by 0 bases and J by 4 bases, with 20 bases left in between. The germline V gene encodes CDR1 SGHRS and CDR2 YFSETQ. The CDR3 bases are TGCGCCAGCAGCTTGGGAAGTATGGGCAGTAGGCCCGGGGCCAACGTCCTGACTTTC. It yields the protein CASSLGSMGSRPGANVLTF.

The V and J genes are TRBV10-3 and TRBJ1-3; 9 bases match TRBD1. This CDR3 is 13 amino acids long. Germline V gene data show CDR1 as ENHRY and CDR2 as SYGVKD. V dropped 8 bases and J dropped 3; count of bases not matched to a gene: 2. The CDR3: CAIGTGSGNTIYF. In DNA, the CDR3 is TGTGCCATCGGGACAGGGAGTGGAAACACCATATATTTT.

V is TRBV6-5 and J is TRBJ1-2; 10 positions agree with TRBD1. V shed 6 bases and J 2 bases; nucleotides not matched to a gene: 6. Per germline, CDR1 MNHEY and CDR2 SVGAGI. This CDR3 has 15 residues. CDR3 DNA: TGTGCCAGCAGGAGGGGACAGGGGTTCAACTATGGCTACACCTTC. It specifies CASRRGQGFNYGYTF.

The chain recombines TRBV7-9 with TRBJ2-7; the match to TRBD2 covers 10 bases. CDR1 is SEHNR, CDR2 FQNEAQ, per germline (reference sequence). The CDR3 length is 17 residues. V was pared by 1 base and J by 2 bases, with 8 bases of the junction left unmatched. The CDR3 here is CASSLGAGTSVTYEQYF. The CDR3 DNA reads as TGTGCCAGCAGCTTAGGGGCCGGGACTAGCGTAACCTACGAGCAGTACTTC.

Worth noting for this clone: The same CDR3 also results from other DNA sequences found in this sample. This sequence joins TRBV19 and TRBJ2-5; 8 bases fit TRBD1. This CDR3 contains 15 residues. Germline assignment: CDR1 LNHDA and CDR2 SQIVND (reference sequence). The V segment lost 5 bases and the J segment 6 bases; nucleotides outside the gene matches: 11. Written as DNA, the CDR3 is TGTGCCAGTAGTGCCCAGGGGGCACAGATAAAGACCCAGTACTTC. Protein product: CASSAQGAQIKTQYF.

The J gene is TRBJ2-1, the V gene TRBV27; 10 positions match TRBD2. The length of the CDR3 is 17 residues. Germline V gene sequence: CDR1 MNHEY, CDR2 SMNVEV (reference sequence). Unmatched junction bases numbered 11, after V lost 4 bases and J lost 5 bases. The chain's CDR3 is CASSSAPRTSGNNEQFF. As DNA, the CDR3 is TGTGCCAGCAGTTCAGCCCCTCGGACTAGCGGTAACAATGAGCAGTTCTTC.

The chain joins TRBV27 to TRBJ2-4, with TRBD2 matching 12 bases. The length of the CDR3 is 19 residues. With 9 bases clipped from V and 6 bases from J, the junction kept 21 bases outside the gene matches. Per the germline V gene, CDR1 is MNHEY and CDR2 is SMNVEV (reference sequence). CDR3 sequence: CASRRRASGREGYGNIQYF. CDR3 DNA: TGTGCCAGTAGACGGAGGGCTAGCGGGAGGGAAGGGTATGGAAACATTCAGTACTTC.

The chain combines TRBV2 with TRBJ1-1; 8 bases line up with TRBD1. The V segment lost 3 bases and the J segment 6 bases; nucleotides outside the gene matches: 6. The germline CDR1 and CDR2 sequences are SNHLY and FYNNEI. There are 14 residues in the CDR3. The CDR3 DNA reads as TGTGCCAGCAGTGATTGGCAGGGGGCTGCTGAAGCTTTCTTT. Its protein product is CASSDWQGAAEAFF.

The chain couples TRBV5-1 to TRBJ1-2, with 8 bases lining up with TRBD1. J was trimmed by 3 bases and V by 4 bases; bases with no gene match: 5. Germline-derived CDR1 and CDR2 are SGHRS and YFSETQ. The CDR3 is made up of 14 amino acids. This chain's CDR3 is CASSLLTGDYGYTF. The CDR3 nucleotides read TGCGCCAGCAGCCTATTGACAGGGGACTATGGCTACACCTTC.

Worth noting for this clone: One end of the junction is discordant with germline, which a read error may explain. This chain uses TRBV27 with TRBJ2-4, with 8 bases aligning to TRBD2. The CDR3 extends over 16 amino acids. The germline gives CDR1 MNHEY, CDR2 SMNVEV (reference sequence). The CDR3 protein is CASSLGLAGALFWGDF. The DNA for the CDR3 is TGTGCCAGCAGTTTGGGTCTAGCGGGCGCGTTGTTTTGGGGGGACTTC.

The chain links TRBV29-1 to TRBJ2-1; 8 positions match TRBD1. Losses at the gene ends were 6 bases for V and 9 bases for J; bases not matched to a gene: 13. The CDR3 totals 14 residues. Germline V gives CDR1 SQVTM, CDR2 ANQGSEA. Written as DNA, the CDR3 is TGCAGCGTACCACCCCGGACAGGGTGGGGTGAGCAGTTCTTC. Translated: CSVPPRTGWGEQFF.

V and J are TRBV28 and TRBJ1-4; D possibly corresponds to TRBD1 (6 bases). The CDR3 contains 13 residues. The V gene's germline CDR1 is MDHEN and CDR2 SYDVKM. V lost 5 bases and J 7 bases, leaving 11 bases between the germline ends. The CDR3, as DNA: TGTGCCAGCAGTCTGACAGGCAGTGAAAAACTGTTTTTT. This encodes CASSLTGSEKLFF.

J is TRBJ1-2 and V is TRBV6-1; TRBD1 is a possible D gene (5 bases). This CDR3 has 14 residues. Germline loops: CDR1 MNHNS, CDR2 SASEGT. With 5 bases removed from V and 4 bases from J, the gap between germline ends came to 14 bases. CDR3 DNA sequence: TGTGCCAGCAGTCCGGATGGGCAGGGCTATGGCTACACCTTC. Encoded protein: CASSPDGQGYGYTF.

The chain has TRBV18 and TRBJ2-3; 8 nucleotides align to TRBD2. Germline V gives CDR1 KGHSH, CDR2 LQKENI. This CDR3 is 12 amino acids long. CDR3 protein: CVSGASTDTQYF. The DNA of the CDR3 is TGTGTTAGCGGGGCTAGCACAGATACGCAGTATTTT.

This chain uses TRBV25-1 with TRBJ2-6, with no clear D. Between the trimmed V and J ends, which lost 3 bases and 2 bases, there was a span of 2 bases. This CDR3 comprises 13 residues. Germline CDR1 and CDR2: MGHDK and SYGVNS. CDR3 nucleotides: TGTGCCAGCAGTGATGCTGGGGCCAACGTCCTGACTTTC. Protein: CASSDAGANVLTF.

In its sample, this clone was seen once. This rearrangement joins TRBV4-3 to TRBJ2-5; 10 nucleotides agree with TRBD1. The CDR3 covers 15 residues. Trimming removed 3 bases from V and 4 bases from J; junction bases left unmatched: 5. Germline CDR1 and CDR2: LGHNA and YSLEER. The CDR3 loop is CASSQTGGLGETQYF. The CDR3 DNA reads as TGCGCCAGCAGCCAGACAGGGGGCCTAGGAGAGACCCAGTACTTC.

Concerning this clone itself: One end of the junction is discordant with germline, which a read error may explain. The J gene is TRBJ2-1, the V gene TRBV4-2, with D perhaps matching TRBD2 (5 bases). CDR3 size: 15 residues. The germline CDR1 and CDR2 sequences are LGHNA and YNFKEQ. The CDR3 DNA reads as TGTGCCAGCAGCCAAGATTGGAAGGGCGGGCGTAGCAAGCTCTTC. It yields the protein CASSQDWKGGRSKLF.

The rearrangement joins TRBV5-5 to TRBJ2-7, with no clear D. V lost 4 bases and J 2 bases, leaving 4 bases between the germline ends. The V gene's germline CDR1 is SGHKS and CDR2 YYEKEE (reference sequence). This CDR3 is 11 amino acids long. CDR3 sequence reads: CASSQTYEQYF. Written as DNA, the CDR3 is TGTGCCAGCAGCCAAACCTACGAGCAGTACTTC.

The V gene is TRBV2, the J gene TRBJ1-5, with TRBD1 identical over 7 bases. Germline V gene sequence: CDR1 SNHLY, CDR2 FYNNEI. This CDR3 has 14 residues. Trimming removed 5 bases from V and 10 bases from J; junction bases left unmatched: 11. The CDR3 coding sequence is TGTGCCAGCAGTTCGACAGGGCGGAACGATCCCCAGCATTTT. Translated, it gives CASSSTGRNDPQHF.

The gene calls are TRBV7-9 and TRBJ2-5; D unclear. The V gene's germline CDR1 is SEHNR and CDR2 FQNEAQ (reference sequence). The V and J ends lost 2 bases and 4 bases respectively, with 20 bases between them. CDR3 length: 17 residues. The CDR3, as DNA: TGTGCCAGCAGCTTATACGCCTCAGGCCGGTTGTTAGAGACCCAGTACTTC. As protein: CASSLYASGRLLETQYF.

This sequence joins TRBV27 and TRBJ1-2, with TRBD1 identical over 10 bases. The J segment lost 3 bases and the V segment lost 4 bases, leaving 5 bases of the junction unmatched. This CDR3 region has 15 residues. CDR1 and CDR2 (germline): MNHEY, SMNVEV (reference sequence). The CDR3 DNA follows: TGTGCCAGCAGTTCCATCGGGACAGGGGACTATGGCTACACCTTC. It is translated as CASSSIGTGDYGYTF.

The chain links TRBV5-4 to TRBJ2-5; D possibly corresponds to TRBD2 (5 bases). The CDR3 is 13 residues long. CDR1 SGHNT and CDR2 YYREEE come from the germline V gene (reference sequence). V was shortened by 4 bases and J by 1 base, with 8 bases between the two germline ends. The CDR3 reads CASSPRGQETQYF. In DNA, the CDR3 is TGTGCCAGCAGCCCCCGGGGCCAAGAGACCCAGTACTTC.

The rearrangement uses TRBV4-3 and TRBJ1-2; no definite D call. The CDR3 sequence is 15 residues long. V gave up 0 bases and J gave up 4 bases, with 12 bases separating them. Germline V lookup: CDR1 LGHNA, CDR2 YSLEER. The CDR3 DNA is TGCGCCAGCAGCCAAGAAGGGAGCGGTAGCTATGGCTACACCTTC. It codes for CASSQEGSGSYGYTF.

The chain recombines TRBV7-9 with TRBJ2-3; D may be TRBD1 or TRBD2 (6 bases each). Trimming cost V 0 bases and J 8 bases, with 12 bases left between them. Germline values: CDR1 SEHNR, CDR2 FQNEAQ (reference sequence). The length of the CDR3 is 14 residues. The CDR3 nucleotides are TGTGCCAGCAGCTTAGCGGAGGGGGTGGGTACGCAGTATTTT. This gives the protein CASSLAEGVGTQYF.

This chain connects TRBV18 to TRBJ1-2, with D unresolved. This CDR3 region has 14 residues. The germline V gene encodes CDR1 KGHSH and CDR2 LQKENI. The germline V and J ends were trimmed by 5 bases and 5 bases, with 15 bases remaining between them. CDR3 DNA sequence: TGTGCCAGCTCAACCGTCGACGGGAAATATGGCTACACCTTC. It codes for CASSTVDGKYGYTF.

The rearrangement links TRBV6-1 to TRBJ2-3; 8 nucleotides agree with TRBD2. Germline V gene lookup returns CDR1 MNHNS and CDR2 SASEGT. The CDR3 runs 15 residues. The V and J ends lost 6 bases and 3 bases, in that order; junction bases with no gene match: 8. The CDR3 coding sequence is TGTGCCAGCAGCCCCATTAGCGGGAAAACAGATACGCAGTATTTT. Protein: CASSPISGKTDTQYF.

In this sample, this clone is medium-sized (0.01 to 0.1%). Here the CDR3 reads CASLLAGGGGTQYF. The DNA for the CDR3 is TGTGCCAGCTTACTAGCGGGAGGGGGGGGGACCCAGTACTTC. The rearrangement links TRBV6-1 to TRBJ2-5; 13 bases fit TRBD2. This CDR3 has 14 residues. Trimming at V came to 8 bases and at J to 7 bases, leaving 7 bases not matched to a gene. Germline V CDR1 and CDR2: MNHNS, SASEGT.

The chain recombines TRBV7-9 with TRBJ2-7; D unresolved. Trimming shortened V by 4 bases and J by 1 base, and 11 bases separated the two germline ends. CDR3 length equals 14 residues. Germline CDR1 is SEHNR and CDR2 is FQNEAQ (reference sequence). The CDR3 nucleotides are TGTGCCAGCAGCTCCTTTGGCGGTTCCTACGAGCAGTACTTC. Its protein product is CASSSFGGSYEQYF.

The chain couples TRBV4-2 to TRBJ1-2; 7 nucleotides line up with TRBD1. This CDR3 is 14 amino acids long. The V gene's germline CDR1 is LGHNA and CDR2 YNFKEQ. With V trimmed by 4 bases and J by 3 bases, 5 bases remained unmatched. The CDR3 DNA reads as TGTGCCAGCAGCCGACAGGGCTTGGACTATGGCTACACCTTC. This encodes CASSRQGLDYGYTF.

The V gene is TRBV7-2, the J gene TRBJ2-7; maybe TRBD1 (6 bases). The CDR3 consists of 15 residues. Germline assignment: CDR1 SGHTA and CDR2 FQGNSA. The V end lost 1 base, the J end lost 0 bases, and 10 bases lay between the germline ends. The CDR3 region is CASSLGQGISYEQYF. In DNA, the CDR3 is TGTGCCAGCAGCTTAGGGCAGGGGATCTCCTACGAGCAGTACTTC.

The V gene is TRBV7-9, the J gene TRBJ2-3; 7 positions match TRBD2. The CDR3 contains 17 residues. Germline loops: CDR1 SEHNR, CDR2 FQNEAQ (reference sequence). V lost 2 bases, J lost 2 bases, and 10 bases stayed unmatched. CDR3 nucleotides: TGTGCCAGCAGCTTAAGGGGTAGCGGGTTATCCACAGATACGCAGTATTTT. Translating gives CASSLRGSGLSTDTQYF. Drawing the rest from reference TRBV7-9 and TRBJ2-3, the complete variable domain is DTGVSQNPRHKITKRGQNVTFRCDPISEHNRLYWYRQTLGQGPEFLTYFQNEAQLEKSRLLSDRFSAERPKGSFSTLEIQRTEQGDSAMYLCASSLRGSGLSTDTQYFGPGTRLTVL.

The chain is built from TRBV10-3 and TRBJ2-1; TRBD2 matches 8 bases. Trimming cost V 10 bases and J 6 bases; bases outside gene matches: 11. The V gene's germline CDR1 is ENHRY and CDR2 SYGVKD. This CDR3 has 14 amino acids. CDR3 coding DNA: TGTGCCACCGCCGGGGTAGCGGGGATCAATGAGCAGTTCTTC. Its protein is CATAGVAGINEQFF.